This is a list of T cell receptor beta chains from one sample in a study of metastatic and nonmetastatic thyroid tumors. TCRdb reprocessed the PCR reads using MiXCR. In the table there are about 27,000 clones, roughly 15% of which are singletons. What was sequenced was blood. These receptor sequences come from a male donor with papillary thyroid cancer or a benign thyroid nodule (not recorded which). Some clones in this sample may be carry-over from other donors' samples. Each CDR3 is given with its conserved first and last residue. A D gene is named only where the DNA matches it firmly. Size tells how often a clone was seen (once, few, many) or the class of an expanded clone, and some rows leave it out.

J: TRBJ2-3
V: TRBV6-4
D: NA
size: many
DNA: TGTGCCAGCAGTGACGGGGGGGCCACAGATACGCAGTATTTT
CDR3: CASSDGGATDTQYF

J: TRBJ1-5
V: TRBV10-1
D: TRBD1
size: many
DNA: TGCGCCAGCCGGGACAGGTATTGGTTTTGCAATCAGCCCCAGCATTTT
CDR3: CASRDRYWFCNQPQHF

J: TRBJ2-3
V: TRBV10-3
D: TRBD1
size: many
DNA: TGTGCCATCAGGGGACAGGTCGGAATTTCAGATACGCAGTATTTT
CDR3: CAIRGQVGISDTQYF

J: TRBJ1-5
V: TRBV2
D: TRBD1
size: many
DNA: TGTGCCAGCAAAGGACAGGGGAATCAGCCCCAGCATTTT
CDR3: CASKGQGNQPQHF

J: TRBJ1-6
V: TRBV6-1
D: NA
size: NA
DNA: TGTGCCAGAGGACAGACGGAGACAACACCCCACCACTTT
CDR3: CARGQTETTPHHF

J: TRBJ1-1
V: TRBV12-3/TRBV12-4
D: NA
size: few
DNA: TGTGCCAGCAGCCAACGGAGCACTGAAGATTTATTT
CDR3: CASSQRSTEDLF

J: TRBJ2-7
V: TRBV7-2
D: NA
size: many
DNA: TGTGCCAGCAGCTTAGAGGCAGGAGCCTACGAGCAGTACTTC
CDR3: CASSLEAGAYEQYF

J: TRBJ2-1
V: TRBV12-3/TRBV12-4
D: NA
size: many
DNA: TGTGCCAGCAGTTTGAAAAACGAGCAGTTCTTC
CDR3: CASSLKNEQFF

J: TRBJ1-1
V: TRBV6-4
D: NA
size: NA
DNA: TGTGCCAGCACCCTAAGGTGTCAGCCTTCTAAGGCCTTGAACACTGAAGCTTTCTTT
CDR3: CASTLRCQPSKALNTEAFF

J: TRBJ2-1
V: TRBV5-6
D: NA
size: NA
DNA: TGTGCCAGCAGCTTCGGGGTGAAGCAGTTCTTC
CDR3: CASSFGVKQFF

J: TRBJ1-2
V: TRBV29-1
D: NA
size: many
DNA: TGCAGCGTTCATGGGGAGGGCTATGGCTACACCTTC
CDR3: CSVHGEGYGYTF

J: TRBJ2-7
V: TRBV7-9
D: NA
size: NA
DNA: TGTGCCTGCAGCTTAGCGGATGGGTCGTACGAGCAGTACTTC
CDR3: CACSLADGSYEQYF

J: TRBJ1-5
V: TRBV4-1
D: NA
size: many
DNA: TGCGCCAGCAGCCAAGAGTCAGATAGCAATCAGCCCCAGCATTTT
CDR3: CASSQESDSNQPQHF

J: TRBJ2-3
V: TRBV9
D: TRBD2
size: many
DNA: TGTGCCAGCAGCGTAGCTTCGGGGGGAAGCACAGATACGCAGTATTTT
CDR3: CASSVASGGSTDTQYF

J: TRBJ1-1
V: TRBV30
D: NA
size: many
DNA: TGTGCCTGGAGTAAGGCACTTGGCGCTGAAGCTTTCTTT
CDR3: CAWSKALGAEAFF

J: TRBJ1-3
V: TRBV7-3
D: NA
size: medium-sized
DNA: TGTGCCAGCAGGTCTACCGGAAACACCATATATTTT
CDR3: CASRSTGNTIYF

J: TRBJ2-1
V: TRBV29-1
D: TRBD2
size: many
DNA: TGCAGCGCCTTACTAGCGGCCTACAATGAGCAGTTCTTC
CDR3: CSALLAAYNEQFF

J: TRBJ1-2
V: TRBV4-1
D: TRBD1
size: many
DNA: TGCGCCAGCAGCCAAGATTGGGGGACAGGGGGCGCAGAAGGCTACACCTTC
CDR3: CASSQDWGTGGAEGYTF

J: TRBJ1-2
V: TRBV7-2
D: TRBD1
size: many
DNA: TGTGCCAGCAGCTTAGGAGCAGGGGGTGTCTATGGCTACACCTTC
CDR3: CASSLGAGGVYGYTF

J: TRBJ1-1
V: TRBV6-1
D: TRBD1
size: many
DNA: TGTGCCAGCAGTCGACAGGGGTTGAACACTGAAGCTTTCTTT
CDR3: CASSRQGLNTEAFF

J: TRBJ1-1
V: TRBV19
D: TRBD1
size: many
DNA: TGTGCCAGTAGTCCCCCCAACCGACAGGGGCCTCCAGCAAACACTGAAGCTTTCTTT
CDR3: CASSPPNRQGPPANTEAFF

J: TRBJ1-2
V: TRBV7-3
D: TRBD1
size: many
DNA: TGTGCCAGCCGTTTGCAGGGGGGGGCAGGGGCTTATGGCTACACCTTC
CDR3: CASRLQGGAGAYGYTF

J: TRBJ2-5
V: TRBV4-1
D: NA
size: many
DNA: TGCGCCAGCAGCCAAGTCTTCGAGACCCAGTACTTC
CDR3: CASSQVFETQYF